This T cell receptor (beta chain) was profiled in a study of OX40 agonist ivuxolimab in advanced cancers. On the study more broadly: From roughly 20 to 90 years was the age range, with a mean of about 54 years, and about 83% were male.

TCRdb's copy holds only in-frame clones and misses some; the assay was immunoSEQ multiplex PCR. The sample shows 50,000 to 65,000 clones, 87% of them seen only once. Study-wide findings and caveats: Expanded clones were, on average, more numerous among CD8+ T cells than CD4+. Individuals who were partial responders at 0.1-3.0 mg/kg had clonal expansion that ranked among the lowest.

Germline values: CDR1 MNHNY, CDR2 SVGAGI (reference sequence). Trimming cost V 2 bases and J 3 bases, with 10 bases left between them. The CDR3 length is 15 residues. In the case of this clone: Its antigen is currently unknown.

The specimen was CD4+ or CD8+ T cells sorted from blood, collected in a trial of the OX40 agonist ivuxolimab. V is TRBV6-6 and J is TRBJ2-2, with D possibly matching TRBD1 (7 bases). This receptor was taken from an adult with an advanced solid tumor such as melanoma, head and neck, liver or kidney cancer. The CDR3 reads CASSYQGGYTGELFF. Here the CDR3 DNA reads TGTGCCAGCAGTTACCAGGGGGGTTACACCGGGGAGCTGTTTTTT.